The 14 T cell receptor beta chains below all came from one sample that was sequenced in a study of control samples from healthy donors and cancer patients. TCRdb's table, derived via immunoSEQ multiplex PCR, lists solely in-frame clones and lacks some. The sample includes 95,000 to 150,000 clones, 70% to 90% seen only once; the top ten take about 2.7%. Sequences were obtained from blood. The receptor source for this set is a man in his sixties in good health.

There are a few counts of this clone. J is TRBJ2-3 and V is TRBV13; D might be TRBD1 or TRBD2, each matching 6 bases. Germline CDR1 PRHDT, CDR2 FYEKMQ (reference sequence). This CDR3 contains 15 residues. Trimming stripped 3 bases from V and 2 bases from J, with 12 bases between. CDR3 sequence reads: CASSFYGGTTDTQYF. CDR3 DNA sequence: TGTGCCAGCAGCTTCTACGGGGGCACCACAGATACGCAGTATTTT.

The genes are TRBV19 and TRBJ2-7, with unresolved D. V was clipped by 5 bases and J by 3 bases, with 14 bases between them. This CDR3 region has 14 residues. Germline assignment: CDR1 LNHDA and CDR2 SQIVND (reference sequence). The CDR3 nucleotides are TGTGCCAGTAGTTCTCCCCTTTGGAGCTACGAGCAGTACTTC. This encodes CASSSPLWSYEQYF.

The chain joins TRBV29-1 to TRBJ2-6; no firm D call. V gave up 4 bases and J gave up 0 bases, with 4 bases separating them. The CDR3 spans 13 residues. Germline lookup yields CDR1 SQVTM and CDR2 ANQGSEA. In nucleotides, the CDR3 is TGCAGCGTTGCCAGCTCTGGGGCCAACGTCCTGACTTTC. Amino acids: CSVASSGANVLTF.

The CDR3: CASSFGGTATYYGYTF. CDR3 bases: TGTGCCAGCAGCTTCGGTGGCACCGCCACTTACTATGGCTACACCTTC. The chain combines TRBV5-4 with TRBJ1-2; D gene ambiguous. In germline, CDR1 is SGHNT, CDR2 YYREEE (reference sequence). Trimming took 2 bases from V and 3 from J, leaving 17 bases between them. The length of the CDR3 is 16 residues.

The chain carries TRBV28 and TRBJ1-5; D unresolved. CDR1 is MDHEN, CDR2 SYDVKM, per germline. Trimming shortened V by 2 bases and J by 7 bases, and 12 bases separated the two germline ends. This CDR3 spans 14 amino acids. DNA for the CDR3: TGTGCCAGCAGTTTAGTACGGGAAAGACAGCCCCAGCATTTT. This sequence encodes CASSLVRERQPQHF.

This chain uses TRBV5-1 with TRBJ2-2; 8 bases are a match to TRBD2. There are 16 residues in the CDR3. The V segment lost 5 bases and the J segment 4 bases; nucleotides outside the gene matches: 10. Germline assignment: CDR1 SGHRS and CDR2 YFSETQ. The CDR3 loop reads CASRPPGLEPTGELFF. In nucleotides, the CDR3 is TGCGCCAGCAGACCACCGGGACTAGAGCCCACCGGGGAGCTGTTTTTT.

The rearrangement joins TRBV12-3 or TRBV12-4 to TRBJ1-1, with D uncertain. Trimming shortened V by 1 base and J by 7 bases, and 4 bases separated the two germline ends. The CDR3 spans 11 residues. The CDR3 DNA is TGTGCCAGCAGTTTAGTGGGTGAAGCTTTCTTT. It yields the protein CASSLVGEAFF.

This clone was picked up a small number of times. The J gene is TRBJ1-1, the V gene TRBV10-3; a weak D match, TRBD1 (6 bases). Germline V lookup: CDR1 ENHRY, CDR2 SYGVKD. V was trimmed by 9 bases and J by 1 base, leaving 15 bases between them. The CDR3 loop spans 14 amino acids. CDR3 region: CAMRWDTQNTEAFF. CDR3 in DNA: TGTGCCATGCGCTGGGACACCCAGAACACTGAAGCTTTCTTT.

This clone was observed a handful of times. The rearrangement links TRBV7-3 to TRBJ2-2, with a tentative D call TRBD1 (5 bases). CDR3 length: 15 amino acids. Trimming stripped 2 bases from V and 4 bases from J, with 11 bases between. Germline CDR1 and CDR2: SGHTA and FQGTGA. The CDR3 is CASSLLGQLTGELFF. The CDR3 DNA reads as TGTGCCAGCAGCTTATTGGGGCAGCTCACCGGGGAGCTGTTTTTT.

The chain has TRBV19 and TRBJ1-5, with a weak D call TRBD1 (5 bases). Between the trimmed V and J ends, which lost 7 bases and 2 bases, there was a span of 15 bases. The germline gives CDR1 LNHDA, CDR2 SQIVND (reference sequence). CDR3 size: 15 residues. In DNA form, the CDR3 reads TGTGCCAGTATGGGGGGTACTTACGGCAATCAGCCCCAGCATTTT. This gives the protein CASMGGTYGNQPQHF.

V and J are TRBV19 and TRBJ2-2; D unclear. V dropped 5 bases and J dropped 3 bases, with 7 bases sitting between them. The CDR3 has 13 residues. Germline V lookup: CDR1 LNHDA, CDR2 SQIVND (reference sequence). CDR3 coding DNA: TGTGCCAGTAGTTACCTAGACACCGGGGAGCTGTTTTTT. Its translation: CASSYLDTGELFF.

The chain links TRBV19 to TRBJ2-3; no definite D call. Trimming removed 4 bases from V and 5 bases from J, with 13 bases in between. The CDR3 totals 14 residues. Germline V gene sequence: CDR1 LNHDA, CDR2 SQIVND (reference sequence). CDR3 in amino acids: CASSTLLSRDTQYF. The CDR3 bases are TGTGCCAGTAGTACCCTCCTAAGTCGAGATACGCAGTATTTT.

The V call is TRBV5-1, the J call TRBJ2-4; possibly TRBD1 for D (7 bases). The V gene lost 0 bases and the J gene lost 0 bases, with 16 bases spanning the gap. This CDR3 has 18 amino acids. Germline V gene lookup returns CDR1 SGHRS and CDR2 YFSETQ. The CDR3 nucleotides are TGCGCCAGCAGCTTGGGCGGGGACAGCCCTTTAGCCAAAAACATTCAGTACTTC. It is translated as CASSLGGDSPLAKNIQYF.

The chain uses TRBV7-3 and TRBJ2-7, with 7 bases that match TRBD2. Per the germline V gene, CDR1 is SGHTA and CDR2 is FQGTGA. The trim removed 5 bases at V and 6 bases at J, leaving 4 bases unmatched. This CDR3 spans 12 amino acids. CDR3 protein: CASSLWGGEQYF. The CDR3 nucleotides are TGTGCCAGCAGCCTATGGGGGGGCGAGCAGTACTTC. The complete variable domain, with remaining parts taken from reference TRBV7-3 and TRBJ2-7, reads GAGVSQTPSNKVTEKGKYVELRCDPISGHTALYWYRQSLGQGPEFLIYFQGTGAADDSGLPNDRFFAVRPEGSVSTLKIQRTERGDSAVYLCASSLWGGEQYFGPGTRLTVT.